This is a list of T cell receptor beta chains from one sample in a study of cytomegalovirus exposure and HLA in healthy donors. Sequencing was performed with immunoSEQ multiplex PCR; in TCRdb, only in-frame clones are kept and a portion is missing. The sample includes 150,000 to 200,000 clones, 75% to 90% of them seen just once. Sequencing input: PBMCs. The receptors here all came from a young man in good health and CMV-seronegative. CDR3s include the opening cysteine and the closing phenylalanine or tryptophan.

j_call v_call cdr3_aa
TRBJ2-7 TRBV7-2 CASSLGLSSYEQYF
TRBJ2-5 TRBV7-2 CASSAWGDGTQYF
TRBJ2-2 TRBV5-1 CASSFNPGTGGPGELFF
TRBJ2-7 TRBV7-2 CASSRDLTYEQYF
TRBJ2-7 TRBV23-1 CASSHPGPGGRVSYEQYF
TRBJ2-7 TRBV6-5 CASSWTGGYYEQYF
TRBJ1-4 TRBV5-1 CASSLGQGTNEKLFF
TRBJ2-1 TRBV10-3 CAISDYETSGIYNEQFF
TRBJ2-7 TRBV2 CASRVRDSSYEQYF
TRBJ1-2 TRBV5-1 CASSLAGFGYTF
TRBJ2-2 TRBV19 CASSDPSTAENTGELFF
TRBJ2-1 TRBV19 CASTPTSGTYNEQFF
TRBJ2-1 TRBV7-6 CASDPGGVEQFF
TRBJ1-2 TRBV19 CASSSSSGYGYTF
TRBJ2-3 TRBV7-8 CASSLNRATVTSTDTQYF
TRBJ2-2 TRBV27 CASSSSTGGDTGELFF
TRBJ2-5 TRBV7-9 CASSLDKETQYF
TRBJ2-2 TRBV9 CASSLSGGSTGELFF
TRBJ2-6 TRBV10-3 CAISGSGTPVLYRANVLTF
TRBJ1-2 TRBV7-8 CASSLVRAGYTF